The rows below give T cell receptor beta chains drawn from one sample of a study of identical twins. Via MiXCR, TCRdb re-called the 5' RACE reads, giving one row per CDR3 protein. The sample comprises under 900,000 distinct CDR3 sequences, 18% of which are singletons, and around 13% rests with the top ten. This same sample was also taken into another study, of T cells expressing NK-cell markers.

Sequences were obtained from PBMCs. Receptors were obtained from a woman between 18 and 30 years old in good health. The CDR3 runs from the conserved cysteine through the conserved F or W. The D gene is left open where the match is weak. Only part of the rows carry a size: once, few, many, or a class if the clone is expanded.

j_call v_call clone_size d_call cdr3_length cdr3_aa cdr3_nt
TRBJ2-4 TRBV5-1 - TRBD2 14 CASADPGGENIQYF TGCGCCAGCGCGGACCCGGGGGGGGAGAACATTCAGTACTTC
TRBJ2-6 TRBV12-3/TRBV12-4 many - 14 CASRRQVGANVLTF TGTGCCAGCAGACGACAGGTCGGGGCCAACGTCCTGACTTTC
TRBJ2-5 TRBV29-1 few - 11 CSAVVAETQYF TGCAGCGCGGTGGTAGCGGAGACCCAGTACTTC
TRBJ1-4 TRBV6-1 few - 16 CASRDDRSSTNEKLFF TGTGCCAGCAGGGACGACAGAAGCTCAACTAATGAAAAACTGTTTTTT
TRBJ2-1 TRBV11-3 - - 15 CASSTQEAHYNEQFF TGTGCCAGCAGTACACAGGAGGCCCATTACAATGAGCAGTTCTTC
TRBJ1-2 TRBV20-1 - - 15 CSARWSGGRDYGYTF TGCAGTGCTAGATGGTCCGGGGGGCGGGATTATGGCTACACCTTC
TRBJ1-6 TRBV7-3 few - 15 CASSLTAQGNSPLHF TGTGCCAGCAGCTTAACGGCACAGGGTAATTCACCCCTCCACTTT
TRBJ2-7 TRBV9 - TRBD2 15 CASSVGPSGPYEQYF TGTGCCAGCAGCGTAGGGCCTAGCGGGCCCTACGAGCAGTACTTC
TRBJ1-2 TRBV7-2 - - 15 CASSASAGLNYGYTF TGTGCCAGCAGCGCCAGTGCAGGTCTTAACTATGGCTACACCTTC
TRBJ2-1 TRBV5-6 - TRBD2 17 CASSFRTSGRPYNEQFF TGTGCCAGCAGCTTCAGGACTAGCGGGAGGCCCTACAATGAGCAGTTCTTC
TRBJ2-3 TRBV7-8 - - 17 CASSFVWWVRRTDTQYF TGTGCCAGCAGCTTCGTATGGTGGGTCAGGCGCACAGATACGCAGTATTTT
TRBJ1-2 TRBV4-2 - - 13 CASTLGQFYGYTF TGTGCCAGCACCCTCGGACAGTTTTATGGCTACACCTTC
TRBJ1-2 TRBV18 - TRBD1 16 CASSHFTGGDGYGYTF TGTGCCAGCTCACATTTTACAGGGGGAGACGGCTATGGCTACACCTTC
TRBJ2-7 TRBV18 - - 13 CATQGGSSYEQYF TGTGCCACCCAGGGAGGATCCTCCTACGAGCAGTACTTC
TRBJ2-1 TRBV20-1 many TRBD2 15 CSAISSSGGANEQFF TGCAGTGCTATAAGCTCTAGCGGGGGGGCCAATGAGCAGTTCTTC
TRBJ2-1 TRBV20-1 - TRBD2 14 CSARAGLAGNEQFF TGCAGTGCTAGAGCTGGACTAGCGGGGAATGAGCAGTTCTTC
TRBJ2-2 TRBV5-1 few - 15 CASSVGPTNTGELFF TGCGCCAGCAGCGTAGGTCCAACGAACACCGGGGAGCTGTTTTTT
TRBJ2-7 TRBV29-1 few TRBD2 12 CSVDEGGYEQYF TGCAGCGTTGATGAGGGAGGGTACGAGCAGTACTTC
TRBJ1-1 TRBV6-2/TRBV6-3 - - 12 CASSYGFTEAFF TGTGCCAGCAGTTACGGTTTCACTGAAGCTTTCTTT
TRBJ1-6 TRBV20-1 - - 14 CSANDDSYNSPLHF TGCAGTGCTAACGACGACTCCTATAATTCACCCCTCCACTTT
TRBJ2-7 TRBV6-5 few - 14 CASSYSTGPYEQYF TGTGCCAGCAGTTACTCGACAGGTCCCTACGAGCAGTACTTC
TRBJ2-5 TRBV7-2 - TRBD2 14 CASSRGTNSETQYF TGTGCCAGCAGCCGTGGGACTAATTCGGAGACCCAGTACTTC
TRBJ2-7 TRBV12-3/TRBV12-4 - - 16 CASSSRGRASSYEQYF TGTGCCAGCAGTTCCAGGGGACGGGCGAGCTCCTACGAGCAGTACTTC
TRBJ2-7 TRBV12-3/TRBV12-4 - - 14 CASSLIGRTYEQYF TGTGCCAGCAGTTTAATAGGCAGGACCTACGAGCAGTACTTC
TRBJ2-7 TRBV20-1 few - 14 CSAKAAIPTYEQYF TGCAGTGCCAAAGCGGCCATACCTACCTACGAGCAGTACTTC
TRBJ2-2 TRBV29-1 once TRBD1 15 CSVNVGQGAGGELFF TGCAGCGTTAACGTGGGACAGGGGGCCGGCGGGGAGCTGTTTTTT
TRBJ2-5 TRBV12-3/TRBV12-4 - - 14 CASSLAHRTETRYF TGTGCCAGCAGTTTAGCGCATCGGACGGAGACCCGGTACTTC
TRBJ2-1 TRBV20-1 once TRBD1 14 CSAMAGQAVKERFF TGCAGTGCTATGGCTGGACAGGCAGTCAAGGAGCGGTTCTTC
TRBJ2-7 TRBV3-1 many - 11 CASSQVGEQYF TGTGCCAGCAGCCAGGTGGGGGAGCAGTACTTC
TRBJ1-4 TRBV7-9 - - 14 CASSPIVGGEKLFF TGTGCCAGCAGCCCGATAGTCGGGGGTGAAAAACTGTTTTTT
TRBJ2-3 TRBV20-1 - TRBD2 16 CSARAGAGVQADTQYF TGCAGTGCTAGAGCCGGAGCGGGGGTTCAGGCAGATACGCAGTATTTT
TRBJ2-3 TRBV6-5 few - 15 CASSYGRKLTDTQYF TGTGCCAGCAGTTACGGACGGAAGCTCACAGATACGCAGTATTTT
TRBJ1-1 TRBV6-5 few - 11 CASSLGGRAFF TGTGCCAGCAGTTTAGGTGGGAGAGCTTTCTTT
TRBJ2-7 TRBV5-6 few TRBD1 16 CASSPLRTGGSYEQYF TGTGCCAGCAGCCCCCTCAGGACAGGGGGCTCCTACGAGCAGTACTTC
TRBJ2-1 TRBV4-1 - TRBD1 14 CATGRQGDYNEQFF TGCGCCACCGGACGACAGGGGGATTACAATGAGCAGTTCTTC
TRBJ2-7 TRBV4-3 - - 14 CASSQEKGTYEQYF TGCGCCAGCAGCCAAGAAAAGGGGACCTACGAGCAGTACTTC
TRBJ2-1 TRBV4-3 many - 14 CASSQDLAYNEQFF TGCGCCAGCAGCCAAGATCTAGCCTACAATGAGCAGTTCTTC
TRBJ1-1 TRBV7-9 - - 13 CASYEQVNTEAFF TGTGCCAGCTACGAACAGGTGAACACTGAAGCTTTCTTT
TRBJ2-3 TRBV5-1 - TRBD2 14 CASRELAGVDTQYF TGCGCCAGCCGAGAACTAGCGGGAGTAGATACGCAGTATTTT
TRBJ2-7 TRBV7-9 - - 15 CASSLGTGLGYEQYF TGTGCCAGCAGCTTAGGAACGGGATTAGGCTACGAGCAGTACTTC
TRBJ2-5 TRBV14 few TRBD1 17 CASSQGHQTGGRETQYF TGTGCCAGCAGCCAAGGACACCAGACAGGGGGGAGGGAGACCCAGTACTTC
TRBJ2-5 TRBV7-8 few - 16 CASSLGSGGLAGSQYF TGTGCCAGCAGCTTAGGATCCGGAGGTCTCGCGGGAAGCCAGTACTTC
TRBJ2-1 TRBV4-3 few TRBD2 15 CASSPTSGTRFEQFF TGCGCCAGCAGCCCGACTAGCGGGACTCGGTTTGAGCAGTTCTTC
TRBJ1-1 TRBV12-3/TRBV12-4 - - 13 CASRLGENTEAFF TGTGCCAGCAGACTGGGGGAGAACACTGAAGCTTTCTTT
TRBJ2-7 TRBV7-2 - - 14 CASTTSGGPYEQYF TGTGCCAGCACCACGAGCGGAGGGCCTTACGAGCAGTACTTC
TRBJ1-2 TRBV7-9 many - 16 CASNKVGQGFNYGYTF TGTGCCAGCAACAAAGTCGGGCAGGGCTTCAACTATGGCTACACCTTC
TRBJ2-7 TRBV20-1 few - 11 CSAPGQYEQYF TGCAGTGCCCCTGGACAGTACGAGCAGTACTTC